What follows is one T cell receptor (beta chain) and its context. Those enrolled, adults aged roughly 18 to 90 years, came from 20 to 25 US areas. Allocation to cohorts depended on clinical history reported by the participants. Two consecutive negative NP/OP PCR tests, clearance, or resolved symptoms defined Cohort 3 recovery. These data are taken from a study of blood T cell repertoires in COVID-19. In the study's own analysis: Amplification from reference gene primers served as the basis for estimated nucleated cell counts. Profiled with immunoSEQ multiplex PCR; TCRdb holds only in-frame clones, not every one. The DNA gave D and trimming, while V, J and clone size come from that table. Of hundreds of thousands of clones listed, around nine tenths were seen once; the top ten hold just under 9.5%. CDR1 is SGHTA, CDR2 FQGNSA, per germline. The CDR3 has 16 residues. The V gene end was trimmed by 1 base and the J gene end by 3 bases; junction bases not matched to a gene: 5.

This chain connects TRBV7-2 to TRBJ2-7; 11 bases agree with TRBD2. The receptor comes from a woman in her twenties or thirties who had recovered from COVID-19. Input material: PBMCs or T cells enriched from blood (not recorded which). This CDR3 reads CASSLGGTSGDYEQYF. The CDR3 nucleotides read TGTGCCAGCAGCTTAGGGGGGACTAGCGGCGACTACGAGCAGTACTTC.